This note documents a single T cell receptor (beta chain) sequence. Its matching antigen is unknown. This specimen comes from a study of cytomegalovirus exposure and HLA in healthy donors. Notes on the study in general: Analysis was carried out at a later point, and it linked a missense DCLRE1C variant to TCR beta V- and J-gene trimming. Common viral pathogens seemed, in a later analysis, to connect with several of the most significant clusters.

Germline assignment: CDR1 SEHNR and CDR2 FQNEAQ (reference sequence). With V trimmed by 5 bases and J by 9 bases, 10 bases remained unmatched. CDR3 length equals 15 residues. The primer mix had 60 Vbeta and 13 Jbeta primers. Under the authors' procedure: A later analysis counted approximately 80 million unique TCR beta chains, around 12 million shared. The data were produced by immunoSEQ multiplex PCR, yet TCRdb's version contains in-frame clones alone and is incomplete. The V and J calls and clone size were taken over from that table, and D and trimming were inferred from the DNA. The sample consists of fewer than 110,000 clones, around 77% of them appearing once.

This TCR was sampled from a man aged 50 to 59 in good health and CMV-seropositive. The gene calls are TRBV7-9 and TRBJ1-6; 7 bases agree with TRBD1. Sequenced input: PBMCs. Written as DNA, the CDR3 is TGTGCCAGCAGCCCCCCTGGACAGGCGGTTTCACCCCTCCACTTT. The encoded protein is CASSPPGQAVSPLHF.